The clone carrying this T cell receptor beta chain was seen once. Its antigen is currently unknown. 13 Jbeta primers and 60 Vbeta primers were used for the PCR. Method: immunoSEQ multiplex PCR; TCRdb's copy keeps in-frame clones and lacks some. Counted here are around 140,000 clones, approximately 80% occurring once; the ten biggest clones make up over 0.8%. The length of the CDR3 is 14 residues. V lost 2 bases and J 1 base, leaving 6 bases between the germline ends. CDR1 SGHKS and CDR2 YYEKEE come from the germline V gene (reference sequence). This sample was taken from a study of cytomegalovirus exposure and HLA in healthy donors. General study results and limits: In a later analysis, specific HLA alleles were associated with around 17,000 TCR beta sequences at a 0.05 false discovery rate.

This receptor was taken from a woman aged 55 to 70 in good health and CMV-seronegative. The J gene is TRBJ1-4, the V gene TRBV5-5; D not resolved. The specimen was PBMCs. For the CDR3, the DNA is TGTGCCAGCAGCTTTCGGGGAACTAATGAAAAACTGTTTTTT. Translated: CASSFRGTNEKLFF.